This is a list of T cell receptor beta chains from one sample in a study of blood T cell repertoires in COVID-19. TCRdb's copy holds only in-frame clones and misses some; the assay was immunoSEQ multiplex PCR. The sample yields hundreds of thousands of clones, 90% seen once. The sequenced sample was PBMCs or T cells enriched from blood (not recorded which). The receptors come from a man aged 25 to 40 who had been exposed to COVID-19. The CDR3 runs from the conserved cysteine through the conserved F or W. The order of the fields is V gene, J gene, D gene, CDR3 length, CDR3 protein, CDR3 DNA. A D gene is named only where the DNA matches it firmly.

v_gene: TRBV7-9
j_gene: TRBJ1-2
d_gene: NA
len: 14
CDR3aa: CASSLVQNSYGYTF
CDR3nt: TGTGCCAGCAGCTTAGTGCAAAACTCCTATGGCTACACCTTC

v_gene: TRBV9
j_gene: TRBJ2-5
d_gene: TRBD1
len: 15
CDR3aa: CASSPRTGEGGTQYF
CDR3nt: TGTGCCAGCAGCCCCCGGACAGGGGAGGGAGGGACCCAGTACTTC

v_gene: TRBV19
j_gene: TRBJ1-1
d_gene: NA
len: 16
CDR3aa: CASSMGLLTGQLKAFF
CDR3nt: TGTGCCAGTAGTATGGGGCTGCTCACGGGTCAATTAAAAGCTTTCTTT

v_gene: TRBV6-1
j_gene: TRBJ2-7
d_gene: TRBD2
len: 17
CDR3aa: CASSERGVAGLHGEQYF
CDR3nt: TGTGCCAGCAGTGAACGTGGTGTAGCGGGGCTACATGGCGAGCAGTACTTC

v_gene: TRBV5-4
j_gene: TRBJ1-2
d_gene: TRBD1
len: 15
CDR3aa: CASSGGTGGNYGYTF
CDR3nt: TGTGCCAGCAGCGGAGGGACAGGGGGTAACTATGGCTACACCTTC

v_gene: TRBV3-1/TRBV3-2
j_gene: TRBJ2-5
d_gene: TRBD2
len: 17
CDR3aa: CASSQESQASGKETQYF
CDR3nt: TGTGCCAGCAGCCAAGAATCCCAGGCTAGCGGAAAAGAGACCCAGTACTTC

v_gene: TRBV15
j_gene: TRBJ2-1
d_gene: NA
len: 13
CDR3aa: CATNRPTAHEQFF
CDR3nt: TGTGCCACCAACCGTCCCACAGCCCATGAGCAGTTCTTC

v_gene: TRBV9
j_gene: TRBJ2-1
d_gene: NA
len: 14
CDR3aa: CASSVGGVPNEQFF
CDR3nt: TGTGCCAGCAGCGTAGGCGGGGTCCCCAATGAGCAGTTCTTC

v_gene: TRBV27
j_gene: TRBJ1-2
d_gene: NA
len: 13
CDR3aa: CASKPGQTYGYTF
CDR3nt: TGTGCCAGTAAACCGGGACAAACCTATGGCTACACCTTC

v_gene: TRBV7-9
j_gene: TRBJ2-5
d_gene: NA
len: 12
CDR3aa: CASSLVRDGQYF
CDR3nt: TGTGCCAGCAGCTTAGTCCGGGATGGCCAGTACTTC

v_gene: TRBV3-1/TRBV3-2
j_gene: TRBJ1-1
d_gene: NA
len: 16
CDR3aa: CASSQASIGGSTEAFF
CDR3nt: TGTGCCAGCAGCCAAGCCTCAATCGGGGGTTCCACTGAAGCTTTCTTT